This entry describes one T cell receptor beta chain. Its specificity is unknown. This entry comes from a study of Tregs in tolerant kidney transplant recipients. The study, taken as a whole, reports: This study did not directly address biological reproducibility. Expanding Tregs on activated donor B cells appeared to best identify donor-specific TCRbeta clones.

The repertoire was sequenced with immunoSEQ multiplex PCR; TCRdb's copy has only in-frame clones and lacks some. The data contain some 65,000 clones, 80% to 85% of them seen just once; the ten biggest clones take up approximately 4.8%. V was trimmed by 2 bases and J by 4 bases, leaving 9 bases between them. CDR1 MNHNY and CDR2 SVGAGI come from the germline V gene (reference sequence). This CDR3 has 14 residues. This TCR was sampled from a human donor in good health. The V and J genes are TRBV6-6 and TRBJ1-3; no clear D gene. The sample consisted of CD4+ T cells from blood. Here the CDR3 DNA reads TGTGCCAGCAGTTACGATCCGAGGGGAAACACCATATATTTT. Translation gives CASSYDPRGNTIYF.